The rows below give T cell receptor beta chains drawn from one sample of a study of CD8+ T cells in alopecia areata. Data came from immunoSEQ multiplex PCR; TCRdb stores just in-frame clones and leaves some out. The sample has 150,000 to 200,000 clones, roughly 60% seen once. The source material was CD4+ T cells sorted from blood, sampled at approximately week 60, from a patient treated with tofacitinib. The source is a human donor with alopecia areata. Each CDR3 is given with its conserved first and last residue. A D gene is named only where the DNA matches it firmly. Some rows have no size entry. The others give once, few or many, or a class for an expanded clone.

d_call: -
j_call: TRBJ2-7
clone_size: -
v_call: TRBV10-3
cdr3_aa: CAISLPGEIYEQYF
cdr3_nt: TGTGCCATCAGTCTTCCGGGAGAGATCTACGAGCAGTACTTC

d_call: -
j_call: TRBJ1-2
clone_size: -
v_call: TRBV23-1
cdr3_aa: CAKPGGLDYGYTF
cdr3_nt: TGCGCCAAGCCGGGAGGGTTGGACTATGGCTACACCTTC

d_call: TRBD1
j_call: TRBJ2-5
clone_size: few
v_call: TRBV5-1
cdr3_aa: CASSTGTDQETQYF
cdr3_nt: TGCGCCAGCAGCACCGGGACAGACCAAGAGACCCAGTACTTC

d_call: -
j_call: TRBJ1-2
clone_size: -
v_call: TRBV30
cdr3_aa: CAWSVGGPAYGYTF
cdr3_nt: TGTGCCTGGAGTGTGGGGGGACCGGCGTATGGCTACACCTTC

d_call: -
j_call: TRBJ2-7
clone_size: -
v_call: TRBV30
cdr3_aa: CAWSTGLGSAYEQYF
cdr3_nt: TGTGCCTGGAGTACAGGCCTCGGGAGCGCTTACGAGCAGTACTTC

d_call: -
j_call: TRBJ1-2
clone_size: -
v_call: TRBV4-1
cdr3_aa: CASSQKGIGGGGGYTF
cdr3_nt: TGCGCCAGCAGCCAAAAGGGGATCGGCGGGGGAGGTGGCTACACCTTC

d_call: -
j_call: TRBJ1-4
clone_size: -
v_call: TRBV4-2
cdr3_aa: CASSQDPREKLFF
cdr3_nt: TGTGCCAGCAGCCAAGATCCTCGGGAAAAACTGTTTTTT

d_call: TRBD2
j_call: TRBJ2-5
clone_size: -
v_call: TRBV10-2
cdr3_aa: CASRGLAGGPEETQYF
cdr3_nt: TGCGCCAGCAGAGGACTAGCGGGGGGGCCAGAAGAGACCCAGTACTTC

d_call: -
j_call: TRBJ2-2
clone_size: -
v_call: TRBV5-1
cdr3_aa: CASSLHGTQNTGELFF
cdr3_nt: TGCGCCAGCAGCTTGCACGGGACTCAAAACACCGGGGAGCTGTTTTTT

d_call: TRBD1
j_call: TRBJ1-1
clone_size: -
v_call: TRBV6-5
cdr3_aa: CASSYGRTGGTEAFF
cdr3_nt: TGTGCCAGCAGTTACGGAAGGACAGGGGGCACTGAAGCTTTCTTT

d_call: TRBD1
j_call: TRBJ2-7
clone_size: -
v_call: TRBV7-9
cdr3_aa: CASSWDRGRKTYEQYF
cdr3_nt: TGTGCCAGCAGCTGGGACAGGGGGCGCAAAACGTACGAGCAGTACTTC

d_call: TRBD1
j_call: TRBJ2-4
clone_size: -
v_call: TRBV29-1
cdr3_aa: CSVDGTGGGIQYF
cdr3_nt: TGCAGCGTTGATGGGACAGGGGGCGGCATTCAGTACTTC

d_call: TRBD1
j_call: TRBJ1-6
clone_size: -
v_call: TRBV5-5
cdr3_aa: CASSSGRGQTFTPLHF
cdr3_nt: TGTGCCAGCAGCTCCGGCAGGGGACAGACCTTCACACCCCTCCACTTT

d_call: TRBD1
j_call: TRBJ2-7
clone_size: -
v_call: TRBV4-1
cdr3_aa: CASSQEYHNRTGGVHEQYF
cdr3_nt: TGCGCCAGCAGCCAAGAATACCACAACAGGACAGGGGGCGTCCACGAGCAGTACTTC

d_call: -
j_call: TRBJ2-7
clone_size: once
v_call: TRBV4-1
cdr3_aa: CASSPTGTKAYEQYF
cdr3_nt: TGCGCCAGCAGCCCAACCGGGACGAAAGCCTACGAGCAGTACTTC

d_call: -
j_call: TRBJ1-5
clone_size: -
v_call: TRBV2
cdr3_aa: CASSSDQGKRKPQHF
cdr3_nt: TGTGCCAGCAGCTCGGATCAGGGGAAGAGGAAGCCCCAGCATTTT

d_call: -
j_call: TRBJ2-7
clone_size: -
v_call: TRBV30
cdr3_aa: CAWSWRATSSYEQYF
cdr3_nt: TGTGCCTGGAGTTGGAGGGCCACGAGCTCCTACGAGCAGTACTTC

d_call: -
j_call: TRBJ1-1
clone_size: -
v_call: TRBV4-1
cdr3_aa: CASSQGVNTEAFF
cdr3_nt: TGCGCCAGCAGCCAAGGGGTGAACACTGAAGCTTTCTTT

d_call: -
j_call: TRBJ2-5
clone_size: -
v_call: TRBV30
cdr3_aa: CAWRRAGRLRQETQYF
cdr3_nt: TGTGCCTGGAGAAGGGCCGGACGGCTGAGGCAAGAGACCCAGTACTTC

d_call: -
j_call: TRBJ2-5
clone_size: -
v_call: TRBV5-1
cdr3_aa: CASSFPGGAQETQYF
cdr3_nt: TGCGCCAGCAGCTTCCCGGGCGGGGCCCAAGAGACCCAGTACTTC

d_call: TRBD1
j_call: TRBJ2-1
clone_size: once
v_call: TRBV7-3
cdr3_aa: CASSRQGAGEQFF
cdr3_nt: TGTGCCAGCAGCCGACAGGGGGCGGGAGAGCAGTTCTTC

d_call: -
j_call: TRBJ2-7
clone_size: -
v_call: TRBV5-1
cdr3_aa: CASSLSGYEQYF
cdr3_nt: TGCGCCAGCAGCCTAAGTGGGTACGAGCAGTACTTC

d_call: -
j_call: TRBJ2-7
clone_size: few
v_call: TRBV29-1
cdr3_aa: CSAITRDTGYEQYF
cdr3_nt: TGCAGCGCTATTACGCGGGACACGGGGTACGAGCAGTACTTC

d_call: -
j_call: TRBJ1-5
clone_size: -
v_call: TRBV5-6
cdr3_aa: CASSLGMGNQPQHF
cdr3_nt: TGTGCCAGCAGCTTGGGGATGGGCAATCAGCCCCAGCATTTT

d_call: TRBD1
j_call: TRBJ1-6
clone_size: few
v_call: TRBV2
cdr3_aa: CASSEQGARYNSPLHF
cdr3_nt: TGTGCCAGCAGCGAACAGGGGGCCCGGTATAATTCACCCCTCCACTTT

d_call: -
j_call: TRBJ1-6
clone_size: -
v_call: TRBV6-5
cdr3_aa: CASSPSTGALHF
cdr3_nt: TGTGCCAGCAGCCCTTCGACCGGAGCCCTCCACTTT

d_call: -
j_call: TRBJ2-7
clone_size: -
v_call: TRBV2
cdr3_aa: CASSVGTSYEQYF
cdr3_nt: TGTGCCAGCAGTGTCGGCACTTCCTACGAGCAGTACTTC

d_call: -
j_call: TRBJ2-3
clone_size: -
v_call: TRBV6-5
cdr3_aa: CASSYSGATQYF
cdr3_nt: TGTGCCAGCAGTTACTCGGGAGCCACGCAGTATTTT

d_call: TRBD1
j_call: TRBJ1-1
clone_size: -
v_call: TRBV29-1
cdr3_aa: CSVWRQGLYTEAFF
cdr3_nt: TGCAGCGTTTGGCGACAGGGGTTGTACACTGAAGCTTTCTTT

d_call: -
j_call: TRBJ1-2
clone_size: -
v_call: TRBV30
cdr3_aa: CAWSVLQPYYGYTF
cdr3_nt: TGTGCCTGGAGTGTACTCCAACCCTACTATGGCTACACCTTC

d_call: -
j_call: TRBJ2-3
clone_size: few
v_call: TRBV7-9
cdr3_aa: CASSRTDTQYF
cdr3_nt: TGTGCCAGCTCCCGCACAGATACGCAGTATTTT

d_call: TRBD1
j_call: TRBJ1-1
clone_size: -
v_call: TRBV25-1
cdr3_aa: CASSESDRLNTEAFF
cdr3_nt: TGTGCCAGCAGTGAATCGGACAGGCTGAACACTGAAGCTTTCTTT

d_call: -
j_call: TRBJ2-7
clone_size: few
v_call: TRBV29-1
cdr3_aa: CSVEGTRPYEQYF
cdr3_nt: TGCAGCGTCGAAGGGACAAGACCCTACGAGCAGTACTTC

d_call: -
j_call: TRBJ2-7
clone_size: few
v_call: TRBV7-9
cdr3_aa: CASSATGTDSYEQYF
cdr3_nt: TGTGCCAGCAGCGCAACAGGTACCGACTCCTACGAGCAGTACTTC

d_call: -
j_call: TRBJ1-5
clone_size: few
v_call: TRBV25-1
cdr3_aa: CASSESPPQGLGNQPQHF
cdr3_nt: TGTGCCAGCAGTGAATCCCCCCCCCAGGGGTTAGGTAATCAGCCCCAGCATTTT

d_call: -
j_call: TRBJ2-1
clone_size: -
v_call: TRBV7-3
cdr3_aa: CASSLSSYNEQFF
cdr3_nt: TGTGCCAGCAGCTTATCGTCCTACAATGAGCAGTTCTTC

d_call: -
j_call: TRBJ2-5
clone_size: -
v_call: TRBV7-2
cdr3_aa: CASSLGAREETQYF
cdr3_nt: TGTGCCAGCAGCTTAGGGGCCAGGGAGGAGACCCAGTACTTC

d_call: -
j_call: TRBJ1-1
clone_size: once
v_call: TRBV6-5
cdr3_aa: CASSYRMRAFF
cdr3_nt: TGTGCCAGCAGTTACCGGATGCGAGCTTTCTTT

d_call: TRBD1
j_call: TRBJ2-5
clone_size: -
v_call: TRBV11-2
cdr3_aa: CASSLGQNPETQYF
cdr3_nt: TGTGCCAGCAGCCTGGGACAGAACCCAGAGACCCAGTACTTC

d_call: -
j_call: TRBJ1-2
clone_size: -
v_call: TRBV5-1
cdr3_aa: CASSLNFGSNYGYTF
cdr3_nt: TGCGCCAGCAGCTTGAACTTTGGGAGTAACTATGGCTACACCTTC

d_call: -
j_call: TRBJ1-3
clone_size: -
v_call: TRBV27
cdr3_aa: CASSPLDGLSGNTIYF
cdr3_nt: TGTGCCAGCAGCCCATTAGATGGGCTTTCTGGAAACACCATATATTTT

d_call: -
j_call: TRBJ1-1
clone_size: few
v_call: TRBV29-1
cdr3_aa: CSVAADLAFF
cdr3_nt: TGCAGCGTTGCAGCGGATCTGGCTTTCTTT

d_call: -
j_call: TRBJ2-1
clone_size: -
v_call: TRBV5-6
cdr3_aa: CASTQDSIYNEQFF
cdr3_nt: TGTGCCAGCACCCAGGACAGTATTTACAATGAGCAGTTCTTC